The 32 T cell receptor beta chains in this list originate from one sample, sequenced in a study of cytomegalovirus exposure and HLA in healthy donors. It was with 60 Vbeta and 13 Jbeta primers that the PCR ran. The protocol was immunoSEQ multiplex PCR, while the TCRdb copy is restricted to in-frame clones and leaves out a portion. The data show about 92,000 clones, just under 85% seen once. The sequenced sample was PBMCs. The receptors stem from a young woman in good health and CMV-seropositive.

The J gene is TRBJ1-2, the V gene TRBV19; no reliable D call. Looked up from germline, CDR1 is LNHDA and CDR2 is SQIVND (reference sequence). The CDR3 has 15 residues. The CDR3 sequence: CAIKWAASANYGYTF. The DNA for the CDR3 is TGTGCTATCAAGTGGGCTGCTTCGGCTAACTATGGCTACACCTTC.

The chain has TRBV2 and TRBJ1-1; TRBD1 is a possible D gene (6 bases). V was clipped by 6 bases and J by 6 bases, with 14 bases between them. Germline CDR1 SNHLY, CDR2 FYNNEI. The CDR3 covers 13 residues. The DNA for the CDR3 is TGTGCCAGCAGCCGCAATCAGGGGCCTGAAGCTTTCTTT. Translating it yields CASSRNQGPEAFF. Complete variable domain (other parts from reference TRBV2 and TRBJ1-1): EPEVTQTPSHQVTQMGQEVILRCVPISNHLYFYWYRQILGQKVEFLVSFYNNEISEKSEIFDDQFSVERPDGSNFTLKIRSTKLEDSAMYFCASSRNQGPEAFFGQGTRLTVV.

This chain connects TRBV28 to TRBJ2-7, with D uncertain. The CDR3 contains 13 residues. Germline lookup yields CDR1 MDHEN and CDR2 SYDVKM. Trimming pared 3 bases from V and 5 bases from J, leaving 11 bases between. The CDR3 bases are TGTGCCAGCAGTTTTGGGCAGGCCCACGAGCAGTACTTC. Translation gives CASSFGQAHEQYF.

This rearrangement joins TRBV20-1 to TRBJ2-5; 7 bases match TRBD1. Germline CDR1 DFQATT, CDR2 SNEGSKA (reference sequence). The CDR3 runs to 10 residues. J was trimmed by 6 bases and V by 6 bases; bases with no gene match: 1. The CDR3: CSARGQTQYF. CDR3 bases: TGCAGTGCGAGGGGGCAGACCCAGTACTTC.

This clone was detected a few times. The chain recombines TRBV6-1 with TRBJ2-7; D perhaps matches TRBD2 (6 bases). Germline-derived CDR1 and CDR2 are MNHNS and SASEGT. CDR3 length: 13 residues. Trimming took off 7 bases at V and 7 bases at J, with 17 bases between the two ends. Written as DNA, the CDR3 is TGTGCCAGCACCCCAGCGGGTGGGGGTGAGCAGTACTTC. Amino acid sequence: CASTPAGGGEQYF.

The chain employs TRBV7-9 and TRBJ2-1; TRBD1 might be the D (6 bases). V was trimmed by 7 bases and J by 5 bases, leaving 24 bases between them. CDR1 is SEHNR, CDR2 FQNEAQ, per germline (reference sequence). The CDR3 is 17 residues long. DNA of the CDR3: TGTGCCAGCACCCCCCAAACAGGGACCTCTCCTAACAATGAGCAGTTCTTC. Amino acid sequence: CASTPQTGTSPNNEQFF.

This chain links TRBV19 with TRBJ1-2; 7 nucleotides line up with TRBD1. V lost 3 bases, J lost 4 bases, and 5 bases stayed unmatched. CDR1 and CDR2 (germline): LNHDA, SQIVND (reference sequence). CDR3 length: 14 residues. CDR3 residues: CASSIRDRRYGYTF. CDR3 bases: TGTGCCAGTAGTATCCGGGACAGACGCTATGGCTACACCTTC. Full variable domain (remainder filled in from reference TRBV19 and TRBJ1-2): DGGITQSPKYLFRKEGQNVTLSCEQNLNHDAMYWYRQDPGQGLRLIYYSQIVNDFQKGDIAEGYSVSREKKESFPLTVTSAQKNPTAFYLCASSIRDRRYGYTFGSGTRLTVV.

This clone was observed once. CDR3 in DNA: TGTGCCAGCAGCCTACGACTAGCGGGAGATGACGAGCAGTACTTC. It yields the protein CASSLRLAGDDEQYF. The chain joins TRBV5-4 to TRBJ2-7, with 12 nucleotides matching TRBD2. Germline assignment: CDR1 SGHNT and CDR2 YYREEE (reference sequence). This CDR3 region has 15 residues. V dropped 4 bases and J dropped 5; count of bases not matched to a gene: 7.

The CDR3 sequence is CASSKGTDFTQYF. CDR3 nucleotides: TGTGCCAGCAGCAAAGGGACAGACTTTACCCAGTACTTC. The V gene is TRBV9, the J gene TRBJ2-5; 7 bases agree with TRBD1. V dropped 4 bases and J dropped 8; count of bases not matched to a gene: 8. Per the germline V gene, CDR1 is SGDLS and CDR2 is YYNGEE. The CDR3 totals 13 residues.

CDR3: CASSYGTGVYYEQYF. CDR3 nucleotide sequence: TGCGCCAGCAGCTACGGGACAGGGGTTTACTACGAGCAGTACTTC. This rearrangement joins TRBV5-1 to TRBJ2-7; 10 bases line up with TRBD1. Per the germline V gene, CDR1 is SGHRS and CDR2 is YFSETQ. Trimming removed 3 bases from V and 3 bases from J; junction bases left unmatched: 6. The CDR3 has 15 amino acids.

The chain uses TRBV27 and TRBJ2-2; 9 nucleotides line up with TRBD2. V shed 6 bases, J shed 4 bases, and the junction held 9 bases outside the gene matches. The length of the CDR3 is 16 residues. Per germline, CDR1 MNHEY and CDR2 SMNVEV (reference sequence). CDR3 nucleotides: TGTGCCAGCAGCCCTGAAGCGGGGGGCAGCACCGGGGAGCTGTTTTTT. This codes for CASSPEAGGSTGELFF.

The chain carries TRBV6-6 and TRBJ2-1; D remains unclear. CDR1 MNHNY and CDR2 SVGAGI come from the germline V gene (reference sequence). V shed 3 bases and J shed 5 bases, with 17 bases lying between them. The CDR3 totals 16 residues. CDR3 residues: CASSYDLRPPNNEQFF. The CDR3 nucleotides are TGTGCCAGCAGTTATGACTTGAGGCCCCCAAACAATGAGCAGTTCTTC.

The chain employs TRBV5-6 and TRBJ2-7, with 8 bases matching TRBD2. This CDR3 spans 14 amino acids. With 4 bases clipped from V and 2 bases from J, the junction kept 5 bases outside the gene matches. Germline CDR1 reads SGHDT; CDR2 reads YYEEEE. The CDR3 loop is CASSPGGRAYEQYF. The DNA of the CDR3 is TGTGCCAGCAGCCCGGGAGGGAGGGCCTACGAGCAGTACTTC.

The gene calls are TRBV5-4 and TRBJ2-3; TRBD1 matches 10 bases. Germline CDR1 is SGHNT and CDR2 is YYREEE (reference sequence). V trimming: 4 bases; J trimming: 5 bases; junction bases outside the gene matches: 7. The CDR3 consists of 15 residues. CDR3 residues: CASSHRDRGGDTQYF. CDR3 nucleotide sequence: TGTGCCAGCAGCCACCGGGACAGGGGAGGAGATACGCAGTATTTT.

The chain has TRBV7-3 and TRBJ1-1; D may be TRBD1 (6 bases). The CDR3 spans 13 residues. V gave up 5 bases and J gave up 6 bases, with 13 bases separating them. Germline CDR1 and CDR2: SGHTA and FQGTGA. CDR3 region: CASSILTGSEAFF. CDR3 DNA: TGTGCCAGCAGCATCTTAACAGGGTCTGAAGCTTTCTTT. Using reference TRBV7-3 and TRBJ1-1 for the parts outside the CDR3, the full variable domain is GAGVSQTPSNKVTEKGKYVELRCDPISGHTALYWYRQSLGQGPEFLIYFQGTGAADDSGLPNDRFFAVRPEGSVSTLKIQRTERGDSAVYLCASSILTGSEAFFGQGTRLTVV.

The rearrangement uses TRBV7-2 and TRBJ1-3; a weak D match, TRBD1 (5 bases). The V gene's germline CDR1 is SGHTA and CDR2 FQGNSA. The CDR3 is 15 amino acids. V was pared by 4 bases and J by 3 bases, with 13 bases between. CDR3 residues: CASSSRFGGGNTIYF. Written as DNA, the CDR3 is TGTGCCAGCAGCTCCCGGTTCGGGGGTGGAAACACCATATATTTT.

The chain joins TRBV5-1 to TRBJ2-3, with 7 bases matching TRBD2. The CDR3 loop spans 15 amino acids. The junction had 6 bases not matched to a gene; V was cut back by 3 bases and J by 2 bases. CDR1 and CDR2 from the germline V gene are SGHRS and YFSETQ. CDR3 in amino acids: CASSSTGTNTDTQYF. CDR3 sequence (DNA): TGCGCCAGCAGCTCCACCGGGACTAACACAGATACGCAGTATTTT.

This clone was detected only a few times. This chain joins TRBV2 and TRBJ1-1; TRBD1 matches at 7 bases. CDR3 length: 15 residues. J gave up 2 bases and V 6 bases, and 9 bases lay outside the gene matches. CDR1 and CDR2 (germline): SNHLY, FYNNEI. CDR3 loop: CASSLEGAGNTEAFF. CDR3 bases: TGTGCCAGCAGCTTGGAGGGGGCGGGAAACACTGAAGCTTTCTTT. The whole variable domain, filled in from reference TRBV2 and TRBJ1-1, reads EPEVTQTPSHQVTQMGQEVILRCVPISNHLYFYWYRQILGQKVEFLVSFYNNEISEKSEIFDDQFSVERPDGSNFTLKIRSTKLEDSAMYFCASSLEGAGNTEAFFGQGTRLTVV.

In its sample, this clone was seen once. The chain recombines TRBV7-8 with TRBJ2-3; 10 bases are shared with TRBD1. Germline loops: CDR1 SGHVS, CDR2 FQNEAQ. The CDR3 totals 16 residues. The V gene end was trimmed by 4 bases and the J gene end by 2 bases; junction bases not matched to a gene: 6. The CDR3 here is CASSSPGQGNTDTQYF. The CDR3 DNA reads TGTGCCAGCAGCTCACCGGGACAGGGGAACACAGATACGCAGTATTTT.

This chain uses TRBV6-1 with TRBJ1-5, with D unresolved. CDR1 is MNHNS, CDR2 SASEGT, per germline. V lost 4 bases and J lost 3, with 4 bases in between. CDR3 length: 12 amino acids. The CDR3 protein is CASSGLNQPQHF. The CDR3 DNA reads as TGTGCCAGCAGTGGGCTCAATCAGCCCCAGCATTTT.

V is TRBV5-1 and J is TRBJ2-1; possible D gene TRBD1, 5 bases. CDR3 length: 14 residues. Between the trimmed V and J ends, which lost 4 bases and 1 base, there was a span of 9 bases. Germline lookup yields CDR1 SGHRS and CDR2 YFSETQ. The CDR3: CASSPRVSYNEQFF. CDR3 nucleotide sequence: TGCGCCAGCAGCCCCAGGGTGTCCTACAATGAGCAGTTCTTC.

V gene TRBV12-5 combines with J gene TRBJ2-7; 9 nucleotides agree with TRBD1. V dropped 1 base and J dropped 5; count of bases not matched to a gene: 12. The CDR3 extends over 17 amino acids. Germline values: CDR1 LGHNT, CDR2 FRNRAP. The CDR3 here is CASGLDLVGGQGHEQYF. CDR3 DNA: TGTGCTAGTGGTTTGGACCTCGTTGGCGGACAGGGGCACGAGCAGTACTTC.

This chain connects TRBV29-1 to TRBJ1-4, with D maybe TRBD1 (5 bases). Germline loops: CDR1 SQVTM, CDR2 ANQGSEA. This CDR3 is 15 amino acids long. Trimming left V 5 bases short and J 7 bases short, with 20 bases between. The CDR3 here is CSVWTFGTGGEKLFF. DNA for the CDR3: TGCAGCGTTTGGACCTTCGGGACCGGGGGTGAAAAACTGTTTTTT.

The chain carries TRBV19 and TRBJ2-2; TRBD2 matches at 8 bases. The ends lost 4 bases at V and 7 bases at J; junction bases unmatched: 5. The CDR3 loop spans 14 amino acids. CDR1 is LNHDA and CDR2 is SQIVND in the germline V gene (reference sequence). The CDR3 is CASSKTSGVGELFF. CDR3 coding DNA: TGTGCCAGTAGTAAAACTAGCGGTGTCGGGGAGCTGTTTTTT.

The rearrangement links TRBV7-9 to TRBJ1-5, with TRBD1 identical over 7 bases. The junction had 9 bases not matched to a gene; V was cut back by 5 bases and J by 5 bases. CDR1 and CDR2 from the germline V gene are SEHNR and FQNEAQ (reference sequence). The CDR3 has 15 amino acids. Here the CDR3 reads CASSPGTVYDQPQHF. The CDR3 DNA reads TGTGCCAGCAGCCCAGGGACAGTCTACGATCAGCCCCAGCATTTT.

The chain recombines TRBV15 with TRBJ2-6; D is perhaps TRBD1 (5 bases). The CDR3 runs 15 residues. V shed 2 bases and J shed 4 bases, with 9 bases lying between them. The germline gives CDR1 LNHNV, CDR2 YYDKDF (reference sequence). CDR3 nucleotide sequence: TGTGCCACCAGCAGACAGGGTGGAGGGGCCAACGTCCTGACTTTC. This translates into CATSRQGGGANVLTF.

Written as DNA, the CDR3 is TGTGCCAGCACAACAGGGTACCAAGAGACCCAGTACTTC. Translated, it gives CASTTGYQETQYF. The chain uses TRBV6-5 and TRBJ2-5, with a possible D match to TRBD1 (6 bases). The CDR3 is 13 residues long. Germline assignment: CDR1 MNHEY and CDR2 SVGAGI. V gave up 7 bases and J gave up 0 bases, with 9 bases separating them.

V usage is TRBV13 and J usage is TRBJ2-7, with TRBD2 matching 13 bases. This CDR3 has 15 amino acids. V was pared by 4 bases and J by 2 bases, with 2 bases of the junction left unmatched. Looked up from germline, CDR1 is PRHDT and CDR2 is FYEKMQ (reference sequence). This chain's CDR3 is CASSSTSGGTYEQYF. The CDR3 DNA reads as TGTGCCAGCAGCTCGACTAGCGGGGGGACCTACGAGCAGTACTTC.

The rearrangement links TRBV28 to TRBJ2-3; 7 bases are shared with TRBD2. The length of the CDR3 is 13 residues. After removal of 9 bases from V and 5 bases from J, the junction contained 8 bases not matched to a gene. Germline CDR1 and CDR2: MDHEN and SYDVKM. CDR3: CASGEGGEDTQYF. The CDR3 nucleotides read TGTGCCAGTGGGGAGGGAGGGGAAGATACGCAGTATTTT.

The chain recombines TRBV7-9 with TRBJ1-1, with 7 bases identical to TRBD1. V lost 5 bases and J lost 7; bases outside the gene matches: 4. The CDR3 runs to 12 residues. Germline V CDR1 and CDR2: SEHNR, FQNEAQ (reference sequence). The CDR3 region is CASSINRGEAFF. CDR3 in DNA: TGTGCCAGCAGCATTAACAGGGGTGAAGCTTTCTTT.

This chain joins TRBV7-6 and TRBJ2-1; a weak D match, TRBD2 (7 bases). The V and J ends lost 0 bases and 9 bases respectively, with 12 bases between them. CDR1 and CDR2 from the germline V gene are SGHVS and FNYEAQ. There are 14 residues in the CDR3. The CDR3, as DNA: TGTGCCAGCAGCTTAGCGGGAGGGGGAGGTGAGCAGTTCTTC. This translates into CASSLAGGGGEQFF.

The chain carries TRBV27 and TRBJ2-7; 11 nucleotides line up with TRBD2. The trim removed 7 bases at V and 2 bases at J, leaving 10 bases unmatched. The CDR3 covers 16 residues. CDR1 is MNHEY, CDR2 SMNVEV, per germline (reference sequence). CDR3 sequence: CASMFSGRGGTYEQYF. The CDR3 nucleotides read TGTGCCAGCATGTTTAGCGGGAGGGGGGGCACCTACGAGCAGTACTTC.